Sequencing of this T cell receptor (beta chain) was carried out in a study of tumor and adjacent non-tumor tissue in lung cancer. Study-level points and caveats: Top 100 clones took a larger repertoire share in normal lung.

Worth noting for this clonotype: Its antigen is not known.

Trimming pared 10 bases from V and 1 base from J, leaving 13 bases between. Per germline, CDR1 MNHNS and CDR2 SASEGT. The CDR3 length is 13 residues. Three rounds of nested PCR, following a modified ARM-PCR protocol, produced the TCRbeta library. TCRdb reprocessed the multiplex PCR reads via MiXCR and lists one record per CDR3 protein. Of roughly 75,000 distinct CDR3 sequences in the sample, roughly 80% were seen once. The template was RNA from unsorted bulk tissue. Sequencing was done on a sample of lung tumor tissue. V is TRBV6-1 and J is TRBJ1-2; no definite D call. The sequence derives from a woman aged 45-60 years with non-small cell lung cancer. CDR3: CAIERGFNYGYTF. CDR3 in DNA: TGTGCCATCGAGAGAGGGTTTAACTATGGCTACACCTTC.